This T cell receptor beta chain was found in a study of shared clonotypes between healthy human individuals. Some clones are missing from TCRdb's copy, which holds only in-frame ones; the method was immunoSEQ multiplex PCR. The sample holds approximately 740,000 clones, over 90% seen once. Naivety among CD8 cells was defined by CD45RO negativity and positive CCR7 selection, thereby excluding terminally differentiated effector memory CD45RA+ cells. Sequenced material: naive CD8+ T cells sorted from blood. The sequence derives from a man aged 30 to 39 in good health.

This CDR3 is CASEGWGAYEQYF. DNA of the CDR3: TGTGCCAGCGAGGGGTGGGGCGCCTACGAGCAGTACTTC. This chain joins TRBV28 and TRBJ2-7; D possibly matches TRBD1 or TRBD2 (5 bases each). Germline V gene lookup returns CDR1 MDHEN and CDR2 SYDVKM. The V and J ends lost 8 bases and 2 bases respectively, with 13 bases between them. CDR3 size: 13 residues. Complete variable domain (other parts from reference TRBV28 and TRBJ2-7): DVKVTQSSRYLVKRTGEKVFLECVQDMDHENMFWYRQDPGLGLRLIYFSYDVKMKEKGDIPEGYSVSREKKERFSLILESASTNQTSMYLCASEGWGAYEQYFGPGTRLTVT.